One sample yielded the 6 T cell receptor beta chains listed below, sequenced in a study of shared T cell receptors in the human thymus. TCRdb's copy holds only in-frame clones and misses some; the assay was immunoSEQ multiplex PCR. Of 700,000 to 750,000 clones listed, roughly 85% were seen once; the top ten hold 0.0095% to 0.013%. This sample also belongs to another study, concerning human thymus T cells.

Sequencing input: thymocytes. The receptors were sampled from a girl under three years old with a congenital heart defect.

This clone occurred once. The chain employs TRBV12-5 and TRBJ2-7; 9 nucleotides agree with TRBD1. J gave up 4 bases and V 2 bases, and 21 bases lay outside the gene matches. The CDR3 covers 20 residues. Germline V gene lookup returns CDR1 LGHNT and CDR2 FRNRAP. CDR3: CASGLLTPGQGRFPGYEQYF. DNA for the CDR3: TGTGCTAGTGGTTTGCTAACCCCCGGACAGGGGAGGTTCCCCGGTTACGAGCAGTACTTC.

The chain employs TRBV7-2 and TRBJ2-5, with D perhaps matching TRBD2 (5 bases). The CDR3 is 15 residues long. Germline-derived CDR1 and CDR2 are SGHTA and FQGNSA. Deletions cut 5 bases from V and 4 bases from J, with 17 bases between. The DNA for the CDR3 is TGTGCCAGCAGCCCAGCGGCGGAACACCGAGAGACCCAGTACTTC. This sequence encodes CASSPAAEHRETQYF.

V usage is TRBV5-1 and J usage is TRBJ2-3; no clear D gene. This CDR3 spans 17 amino acids. Germline lookup yields CDR1 SGHRS and CDR2 YFSETQ. Trimming took 1 base from V and 8 from J, leaving 23 bases between them. CDR3 amino acids: CASSLTSYSHRLGTQYF. The DNA of the CDR3 is TGCGCCAGCAGCTTGACAAGCTACTCTCACCGACTGGGTACGCAGTATTTT.

V usage is TRBV27 and J usage is TRBJ2-3; TRBD2 aligns across 7 bases. The CDR3 has 16 amino acids. Germline V CDR1 and CDR2: MNHEY, SMNVEV (reference sequence). J lost 3 bases, V lost 6 bases, and 12 bases had no gene match. CDR3 region: CASSPRGAGPTDTQYF. The CDR3 bases are TGTGCCAGCAGCCCTCGGGGAGCGGGGCCGACAGATACGCAGTATTTT.

The gene calls are TRBV7-2 and TRBJ2-2, with D possibly matching TRBD1 (5 bases). V was pared by 6 bases and J by 5 bases, with 22 bases between. In germline, CDR1 is SGHTA, CDR2 FQGNSA. CDR3 length equals 17 residues. CDR3 protein: CASRTSHFPQATGELFF. The CDR3 DNA reads TGTGCCAGCAGGACCTCCCATTTTCCACAGGCTACCGGGGAGCTGTTTTTT. The full variable domain, completed using reference TRBV7-2 and TRBJ2-2, is GAGVSQSPSNKVTEKGKDVELRCDPISGHTALYWYRQSLGQGLEFLIYFQGNSAPDKSGLPSDRFSAERTGGSVSTLTIQRTQQEDSAVYLCASRTSHFPQATGELFFGEGSRLTVL.

The J gene is TRBJ2-7, the V gene TRBV6-1, with a possible D match to TRBD1 (6 bases). Trimming took 5 bases from V and 4 from J, leaving 18 bases between them. Germline values: CDR1 MNHNS, CDR2 SASEGT. The CDR3 has 15 residues. The CDR3 nucleotides are TGTGCCAGCAGTCTGAAAGAACAGGGAGCATACGAGCAGTACTTC. It encodes CASSLKEQGAYEQYF.